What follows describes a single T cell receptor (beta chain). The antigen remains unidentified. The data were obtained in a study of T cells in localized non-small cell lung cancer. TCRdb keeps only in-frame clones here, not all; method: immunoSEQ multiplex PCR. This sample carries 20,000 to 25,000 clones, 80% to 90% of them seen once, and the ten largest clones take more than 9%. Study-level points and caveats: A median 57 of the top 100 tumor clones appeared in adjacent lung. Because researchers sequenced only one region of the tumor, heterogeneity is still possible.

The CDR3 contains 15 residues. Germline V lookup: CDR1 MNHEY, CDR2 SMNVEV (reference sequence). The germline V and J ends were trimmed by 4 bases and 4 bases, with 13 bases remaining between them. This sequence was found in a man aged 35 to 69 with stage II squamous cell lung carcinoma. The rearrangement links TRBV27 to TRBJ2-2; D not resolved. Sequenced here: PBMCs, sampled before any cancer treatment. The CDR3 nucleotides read TGTGCCAGCAGTTCCCCGGTTAGCCCCACCGGGGAGCTGTTTTTT. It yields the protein CASSSPVSPTGELFF.